These 8 T cell receptor beta chains came from one sample sequenced in a study of immune cell composition in non-small cell lung cancer. Produced via immunoSEQ multiplex PCR; TCRdb's table is partial and in-frame only. Altogether thousands of clones are present, about 78% being singletons, with the ten largest covering about 15%. Sequencing input: lung tumor tissue. The receptors stem from a human donor with non-small cell lung cancer.

The rearrangement joins TRBV30 to TRBJ1-2; no reliable D call. Germline CDR1 reads GTSNPN; CDR2 reads SVGIG (reference sequence). V lost 2 bases to trimming and J lost 3 bases, with 10 bases between them. This CDR3 has 13 amino acids. The CDR3 protein is CAWSPPGDYGYTF. The CDR3 DNA follows: TGTGCCTGGAGTCCCCCGGGAGACTATGGCTACACCTTC.

CDR3 in amino acids: CASRSGTGAFYEQYF. The CDR3 coding sequence is TGTGCCAGCAGATCCGGGACAGGGGCGTTCTACGAGCAGTACTTC. The rearrangement joins TRBV5-6 to TRBJ2-7; 10 bases match TRBD1. V shed 5 bases and J 3 bases; nucleotides not matched to a gene: 8. This CDR3 spans 15 amino acids. Germline lookup yields CDR1 SGHDT and CDR2 YYEEEE.

There are a few counts of this clone. The genes are TRBV5-6 and TRBJ1-4, with a weak D call TRBD1 (6 bases). V shed 4 bases and J shed 4 bases, with 11 bases lying between them. This CDR3 spans 14 amino acids. Germline V gene data show CDR1 as SGHDT and CDR2 as YYEEEE. The CDR3 DNA reads TGTGCCAGCAGCCTAGGACAGAGTAATGAAAAACTGTTTTTT. This codes for CASSLGQSNEKLFF.

The chain uses TRBV11-3 and TRBJ2-1, with D possibly TRBD1 on 5 matching bases. Germline V gene lookup returns CDR1 SGHNT and CDR2 YENEEA. There are 16 residues in the CDR3. The V and J ends lost 2 bases and 1 base respectively, with 12 bases between them. DNA for the CDR3: TGTGCCAGCAGCTTACAACAGGTCACTTCCTACAATGAGCAGTTCTTC. This gives the protein CASSLQQVTSYNEQFF. Drawing the rest from reference TRBV11-3 and TRBJ2-1, the complete variable domain is EAGVVQSPRYKIIEKKQPVAFWCNPISGHNTLYWYLQNLGQGPELLIRYENEEAVDDSQLPKDRFSAERLKGVDSTLKIQPAELGDSAVYLCASSLQQVTSYNEQFFGPGTRLTVL.

This clone was observed a few times. The CDR3, as DNA: TGTGCCAGCAGCTTGGCTCCCGGGACAGGGTATAATCAGCCCCAGCATTTT. This gives the protein CASSLAPGTGYNQPQHF. The chain carries TRBV5-6 and TRBJ1-5, with 9 positions matching TRBD1. Germline CDR1 reads SGHDT; CDR2 reads YYEEEE. Trimming cost V 0 bases and J 4 bases; bases outside gene matches: 8. The CDR3 has 17 amino acids. Full variable domain (remainder filled in from reference TRBV5-6 and TRBJ1-5): DAGVTQSPTHLIKTRGQQVTLRCSPKSGHDTVSWYQQALGQGPQFIFQYYEEEERQRGNFPDRFSGHQFPNYSSELNVNALLLGDSALYLCASSLAPGTGYNQPQHFGDGTRLSIL.

The V and J genes are TRBV2 and TRBJ2-5; D gene ambiguous. This CDR3 is 11 amino acids long. Germline assignment: CDR1 SNHLY and CDR2 FYNNEI. V was clipped by 4 bases and J by 2 bases, with 2 bases between them. The CDR3, as DNA: TGTGCCAGCAGTGTACAAGAGACCCAGTACTTC. Protein product: CASSVQETQYF.

The rearrangement uses TRBV2 and TRBJ2-1; D gene unclear. Trimming pared 8 bases from V and 1 base from J, leaving 12 bases between. Germline V gives CDR1 SNHLY, CDR2 FYNNEI. The length of the CDR3 is 14 residues. DNA of the CDR3: TGTGCCAGCCAACTCCGGGTTTCCTACAATGAGCAGTTCTTC. It encodes CASQLRVSYNEQFF.

This clone was seen a single time. The rearrangement uses TRBV21-1 and TRBJ1-5; the table gives TRBD1 as D, unverified against the DNA. TRBV21-1 is assigned pseudogene status. The CDR3 loop spans 18 amino acids. The CDR3 reads CASSKARQGANSNQPQHF. CDR3 bases: TGTGCCAGCAGCAAAGCGAGGCAGGGGGCTAATAGCAATCAGCCCCAGCATTTT.